The clone carrying this T cell receptor beta chain was seen more than once but under ten times. Its antigen is not identified. This may be a read error, as it is one base from a much larger clone. The data stem from a study of tumor and adjacent non-tumor tissue in lung cancer. Study in general: Millions of productive TCRbeta reads were obtained per sample on average.

The library came from three nested PCR rounds adapted from ARM-PCR protocols. Each CDR3 protein is one row after TCRdb ran MiXCR on the multiplex PCR reads. The sample shows about 110,000 distinct CDR3 sequences, about 65% of them seen only once. Study-wide points: Normal lung showed higher cumulative top 100 clone frequency than tumor.

No cell sorting was done before RNA was extracted from the tissue. More than 3 cm separated this lung sample from the edge of the tumor. Chemotherapy-naive patients with new lung cancer underwent thoracic surgery in China, August–late 2014. Germline V lookup: CDR1 SGHKS, CDR2 YYEKEE (reference sequence). There are 15 residues in the CDR3. V was clipped by 4 bases and J by 0 bases, with 13 bases between them. The chain recombines TRBV5-5 with TRBJ1-1; D may be TRBD1 (5 bases). This receptor was taken from a man in his sixties with non-small cell lung cancer. The sequenced material came from distant non-tumor lung tissue. CDR3 amino acids: CASSLVRGVNTEAFF. The DNA for the CDR3 is TGTGCCAGCAGCCTGGTTCGGGGGGTGAACACTGAAGCTTTCTTT.